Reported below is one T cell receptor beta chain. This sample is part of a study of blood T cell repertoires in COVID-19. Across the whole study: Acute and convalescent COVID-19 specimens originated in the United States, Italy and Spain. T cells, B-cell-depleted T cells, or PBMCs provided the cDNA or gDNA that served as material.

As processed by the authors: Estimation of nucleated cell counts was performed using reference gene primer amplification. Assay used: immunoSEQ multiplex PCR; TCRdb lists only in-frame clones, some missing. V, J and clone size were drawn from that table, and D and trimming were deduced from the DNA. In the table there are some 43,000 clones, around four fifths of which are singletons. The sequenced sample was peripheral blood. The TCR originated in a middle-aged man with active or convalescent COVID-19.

The CDR3 bases are TGTGCCAGCAGTTACGCGGCCCAGGGGGCTGAAGCTTTCTTT. Protein product: CASSYAAQGAEAFF. The chain uses TRBV6-5 and TRBJ1-1, with 7 bases lining up with TRBD1. The length of the CDR3 is 14 residues. Germline V CDR1 and CDR2: MNHEY, SVGAGI. The V and J ends lost 2 bases and 6 bases, in that order; junction bases with no gene match: 6.